Below are 17 T cell receptor beta chains sequenced from a single sample in a study of blood T cell repertoires in COVID-19. Profiled with immunoSEQ multiplex PCR; TCRdb holds only in-frame clones, not every one. Counted here are roughly 200,000 clones, 70% to 90% occurring once; the ten biggest clones make up approximately 2.9%. Material: peripheral blood. The origin of the receptors is a woman in her 30s with active or convalescent COVID-19.

The rearrangement uses TRBV9 and TRBJ1-5; no definite D call. Looked up from germline, CDR1 is SGDLS and CDR2 is YYNGEE. The CDR3 sequence is 14 residues long. V was cut by 0 bases and J by 3 bases, with 7 bases left in between. CDR3 loop: CASSVGGLNQPQHF. The CDR3 coding sequence is TGTGCCAGCAGCGTAGGAGGGCTCAATCAGCCCCAGCATTTT. Looking up the rest from reference TRBV9 and TRBJ1-5 gives the full variable domain: DSGVTQTPKHLITATGQRVTLRCSPRSGDLSVYWYQQSLDQGLQFLIQYYNGEERAKGNILERFSAQQFPDLHSELNLSSLELGDSALYFCASSVGGLNQPQHFGDGTRLSIL.

This chain uses TRBV9 with TRBJ1-4; 7 nucleotides align to TRBD1. Trimming removed 6 bases from V and 4 bases from J; junction bases left unmatched: 9. CDR3 length: 15 residues. CDR1 is SGDLS and CDR2 is YYNGEE in the germline V gene. CDR3: CASTPSWDSNEKLFF. CDR3 nucleotide sequence: TGTGCCAGCACCCCTTCGTGGGACAGTAATGAAAAACTGTTTTTT.

V and J are TRBV2 and TRBJ1-3, with TRBD1 as a possible D gene (5 bases). The germline V gene has CDR1 SNHLY and CDR2 FYNNEI. With 7 bases removed from V and 6 bases from J, the gap between germline ends came to 16 bases. This CDR3 region has 14 residues. The DNA for the CDR3 is TGTGCCAGCATCGGGGGGTCCCGGACAAACACCATATATTTT. Translation: CASIGGSRTNTIYF.

This chain connects TRBV15 to TRBJ2-7; TRBD1 aligns across 9 bases. With 0 bases clipped from V and 2 bases from J, the junction kept 5 bases outside the gene matches. The CDR3 runs 16 residues. Looked up from germline, CDR1 is LNHNV and CDR2 is YYDKDF (reference sequence). CDR3 in DNA: TGTGCCACCAGCAGAGATCGGACAGGGGATCCCTACGAGCAGTACTTC. Translation gives CATSRDRTGDPYEQYF.

The chain recombines TRBV19 with TRBJ1-5; 9 positions match TRBD1. The CDR3 loop spans 15 amino acids. Trimming at V came to 3 bases and at J to 3 bases, leaving 3 bases not matched to a gene. CDR1 LNHDA and CDR2 SQIVND come from the germline V gene (reference sequence). The CDR3 DNA sequence: TGTGCCAGTAGTATTTGGGACAGGGACAATCAGCCCCAGCATTTT. Translation gives CASSIWDRDNQPQHF. Full variable domain (missing parts from reference TRBV19 and TRBJ1-5): DGGITQSPKYLFRKEGQNVTLSCEQNLNHDAMYWYRQDPGQGLRLIYYSQIVNDFQKGDIAEGYSVSREKKESFPLTVTSAQKNPTAFYLCASSIWDRDNQPQHFGDGTRLSIL.

The J gene is TRBJ1-2, the V gene TRBV11-2, with D possibly matching TRBD1 (5 bases). V lost 5 bases, J lost 1 base, and 14 bases lay in between. The CDR3 loop spans 15 amino acids. Germline lookup yields CDR1 SGHAT and CDR2 FQNNGV. The CDR3 loop is CASSTGSGRNYGYTF. The CDR3 DNA is TGTGCCAGCAGCACAGGTTCAGGTCGTAACTATGGCTACACCTTC.

This rearrangement joins TRBV6-1 to TRBJ2-3; no firm D call. From germline, CDR1 is MNHNS and CDR2 SASEGT. V shed 5 bases and J shed 0 bases, with 3 bases lying between them. This CDR3 spans 12 amino acids. CDR3 in amino acids: CASSPSTDTQYF. CDR3 sequence (DNA): TGTGCCAGCAGTCCTAGCACAGATACGCAGTATTTT.

The gene calls are TRBV5-4 and TRBJ2-2, with D maybe TRBD2 (6 bases). The V gene lost 5 bases and the J gene lost 0 bases, with 8 bases spanning the gap. The CDR3 has 14 residues. The germline V gene encodes CDR1 SGHNT and CDR2 YYREEE (reference sequence). DNA of the CDR3: TGTGCCAGCAGTGGGAGGACGAACACCGGGGAGCTGTTTTTT. Translating it yields CASSGRTNTGELFF.

The rearrangement joins TRBV6-5 to TRBJ2-3; no clear D. CDR3 length equals 12 residues. Trimming left V 7 bases short and J 4 bases short, with 9 bases between. Germline CDR1 MNHEY, CDR2 SVGAGI. The CDR3 loop is CASTIEADTQYF. DNA of the CDR3: TGTGCCAGCACCATAGAGGCAGATACGCAGTATTTT.

Written as DNA, the CDR3 is TGTGCCAGCAGTTTACCAGGGCAGTTCTACGAGCAGTACTTC. This sequence encodes CASSLPGQFYEQYF. The rearrangement joins TRBV28 to TRBJ2-7; D possibly corresponds to TRBD1 (5 bases). This CDR3 has 14 amino acids. The ends were cut back, 2 bases at V and 3 bases at J, with 11 bases in the middle. Germline lookup yields CDR1 MDHEN and CDR2 SYDVKM.

The chain has TRBV19 and TRBJ2-7, with TRBD2 identical over 10 bases. The CDR3 runs to 13 residues. The V gene end was trimmed by 6 bases and the J gene end by 7 bases; junction bases not matched to a gene: 6. Germline V gene sequence: CDR1 LNHDA, CDR2 SQIVND (reference sequence). The CDR3 protein is CASSSSGSGEQYF. Written as DNA, the CDR3 is TGTGCCAGTAGCTCTAGCGGGAGTGGGGAGCAGTACTTC.

This clone came up a few times. The rearrangement uses TRBV4-1 and TRBJ2-7, with TRBD2 identical over 10 bases. The CDR3 totals 20 residues. The germline gives CDR1 MGHRA, CDR2 YSYEKL. V lost 8 bases to trimming and J lost 4 bases; unmatched junction nucleotides: 26. DNA for the CDR3: TGCGCCAGCTCCCAAGACGCGCTGGGGGGAGCGGGGGGGCCCCCTTACGAGCAGTACTTC. As protein: CASSQDALGGAGGPPYEQYF.

The CDR3 sequence: CASTPNYSNQPQHF. CDR3 sequence (DNA): TGTGCCAGCACCCCTAATTATAGCAATCAGCCCCAGCATTTT. The V gene is TRBV6-5, the J gene TRBJ1-5; unclear D gene. Trimming removed 7 bases at V and 0 bases at J, with 10 bases between. The CDR3 consists of 14 residues. CDR1 is MNHEY and CDR2 is SVGAGI in the germline V gene.

J is TRBJ1-6 and V is TRBV7-2, with D hard to call. The CDR3 is made up of 17 amino acids. The germline V gene has CDR1 SGHTA and CDR2 FQGNSA. V was shortened by 1 base and J by 2 bases, with 12 bases between the two germline ends. CDR3 region: CASSLGSPGTYNSPLHF. CDR3 DNA sequence: TGTGCCAGCAGCTTAGGATCCCCGGGAACCTATAATTCACCCCTCCACTTT. Supplemented by reference TRBV7-2 and TRBJ1-6, the full variable domain reads GAGVSQSPSNKVTEKGKDVELRCDPISGHTALYWYRQSLGQGLEFLIYFQGNSAPDKSGLPSDRFSAERTGGSVSTLTIQRTQQEDSAVYLCASSLGSPGTYNSPLHFGNGTRLTVT.

The V call is TRBV5-1, the J call TRBJ1-2; TRBD1 is a possible D gene (5 bases). Germline CDR1 reads SGHRS; CDR2 reads YFSETQ. This CDR3 region has 16 residues. V lost 0 bases to trimming and J lost 0 bases, with 12 bases between them. The CDR3 region is CASSLDGGTTNYGYTF. The CDR3 bases are TGCGCCAGCAGCTTGGATGGAGGGACCACTAACTATGGCTACACCTTC.

DNA of the CDR3: TGTGCCAGCAGACAGGACGGCCGTAATGAAAAACTGTTTTTT. Translating gives CASRQDGRNEKLFF. The V and J genes are TRBV14 and TRBJ1-4, with D maybe TRBD1 (5 bases). The V end was cut by 6 bases, the J end by 4 bases, with 12 bases between. This CDR3 region has 14 residues. In germline, CDR1 is SGHDN, CDR2 FVKESK.

This clone was recorded only once. The rearrangement joins TRBV28 to TRBJ1-4; TRBD1 might be the D (6 bases). V was shortened by 2 bases and J by 5 bases, with 9 bases between the two germline ends. This CDR3 comprises 14 residues. From germline, CDR1 is MDHEN and CDR2 SYDVKM. The CDR3 spells CASSLQGLNEKLFF. The CDR3 nucleotides read TGTGCCAGCAGTTTACAGGGGCTGAATGAAAAACTGTTTTTT. The full variable domain, with the rest looked up from reference TRBV28 and TRBJ1-4, is DVKVTQSSRYLVKRTGEKVFLECVQDMDHENMFWYRQDPGLGLRLIYFSYDVKMKEKGDIPEGYSVSREKKERFSLILESASTNQTSMYLCASSLQGLNEKLFFGSGTQLSVL.